This T cell receptor beta chain was captured in a study of cytomegalovirus exposure and HLA in healthy donors. The CDR3 covers 15 residues. Deletions cut 6 bases from V and 4 bases from J, with 18 bases between. The V gene's germline CDR1 is MDHEN and CDR2 SYDVKM. Note on this clone: Its antigen is unidentified.

Study-level points and caveats: Differences between HLA loci emerged in a later analysis of TCR association rates, with DRB1 most and HLA-C fewest. The study recorded 160 or so TCR beta chains that were cytomegalovirus-associated. A link between a missense DCLRE1C variant and TCR beta V- and J-gene trimming emerged from a later analysis.

In the PCR, 60 Vbeta and 13 Jbeta primers were used. The repertoire was sequenced with immunoSEQ multiplex PCR; TCRdb's copy has only in-frame clones and lacks some. This sample carries about 130,000 clones, 60% to 85% of them seen once, and the ten largest clones take around 2%. What was sequenced was PBMCs. The V call is TRBV28, the J call TRBJ1-2; D is undetermined. The receptor comes from a female donor in good health and CMV-seropositive. CDR3 residues: CASRPLFWSGYGYTF. CDR3 coding DNA: TGTGCCAGCAGGCCCCTGTTCTGGTCGGGCTATGGCTACACCTTC.